This entry lists 4 T cell receptor beta chains sequenced from one sample in a study of breast tumors, draining lymph nodes, adjacent tissues (TCRdb year 2016). The axillary draining lymph nodes of breast cancer patients were the source of the lymph node samples. The library came from multiplex PCR. The reads were generated on an Illumina HiSeq 2000. TCRdb itself trimmed the public reads at Q25 with fastp, ran MiXCR and retained productive beta chains. Entries that share a CDR3 protein sequence are merged under the most common genes and DNA. For this sample there are fewer than 250,000 distinct CDR3 sequences; roughly 32% appear just once. In total, the top ten clones hold 1.4% of the sample. Sequencing was performed on axillary lymph node tissue. The receptors were sampled from a female donor with breast cancer. Some clones in this sample may be carry-over from other donors' samples.

At least ten counts were recorded for this clonotype. The CDR3 bases are TGTGCCAGCAGTCCAAAGGGCTACGAGCAGTACTTC. It yields the protein CASSPKGYEQYF. This chain joins TRBV12-3 or TRBV12-4 and TRBJ2-7; D not resolved. The CDR3 has 12 amino acids. Trimming left V 5 bases short and J 3 bases short, with 8 bases between.

This chain uses TRBV12-3 or TRBV12-4 with TRBJ1-2; D is unresolved. The length of the CDR3 is 13 residues. The ends were cut back, 6 bases at V and 5 bases at J, with 13 bases in the middle. CDR3 DNA: TGTGCCAGCAGCAACGGTTCCGAGTATGGCTACACCTTC. Encoded protein: CASSNGSEYGYTF.

About this clonotype: A read error is possible here, since a much larger clone lies one base away. The chain uses TRBV9 and TRBJ2-5; 8 nucleotides line up with TRBD2. Germline loops: CDR1 SGDLS, CDR2 YYNGEE. The CDR3 has 15 amino acids. The CDR3 coding sequence is TGTGCCAGCAGCGTAGACGCGGCGGGGGGCGGGACCCCGTACTTC. Protein sequence: CASSVDAAGGGTPYF.

About this clonotype: A junction end diverges from the germline sequence, so it may reflect a read error. The V call is TRBV6-7, the J call TRBJ2-2; perhaps TRBD1 as D (7 bases). TRBV6-7 qualifies as an ORF whose function is uncertain. The CDR3 totals 19 residues. The CDR3 DNA is TGTGCCAGCAGTCACTCGATCCCGGTAGACAGGGAGGACACCGGGGAGCTGTTTTTT. It translates to CASSHSIPVDREDTGELFF.